This TCR beta chain was documented in a study of blood T cell repertoires in COVID-19. For the study at large: The United States, Italy and Spain provided the acute and convalescent COVID-19 samples. PBMCs, B-cell-depleted T cells, or T cells were the source of the cDNA or gDNA that made up the material.

Per the authors' pipeline: Estimates of nucleated cell counts were drawn from the amplification of reference gene primers. TCRdb's table, derived via immunoSEQ multiplex PCR, lists solely in-frame clones and lacks some. That table is the source of V, J and clone size, and D and trimming were worked out from the DNA. The data hold 70,000 to 75,000 clones, with 80% to 90% observed a single time. This CDR3 spans 15 amino acids. Trimming took 0 bases from V and 8 from J, leaving 15 bases between them. Germline V gene data show CDR1 as SGHNT and CDR2 as YYREEE (reference sequence). This chain links TRBV5-4 with TRBJ2-1; D call uncertain. This TCR derives from a human donor in a cohort sampled during active COVID-19. Sequences were obtained from peripheral blood. For the CDR3, the DNA is TGTGCCAGCAGCTTGGGCGGAGATGGTACTGATGAGCAGTTCTTC. It translates to CASSLGGDGTDEQFF.